This entry lists 3 T cell receptor beta chains sequenced from one sample in a study of PD-1 blockade in classical Hodgkin lymphoma. The time point denotes: cycle 4 day 1 (C4D1), after 5 to 7 weeks of nivolumab. Brentuximab vedotin exposure varied, and every patient relapsed after autologous stem cell transplantation. The method was immunoSEQ multiplex PCR; TCRdb's version includes in-frame clones alone and lacks a portion of them. The table records about 94,000 clones, about 92% of them present only once. Material: peripheral blood mononuclear cells (PBMCs), obtained before the fourth cycle of nivolumab. These receptors were collected from a human donor with classical Hodgkin lymphoma.

The chain has TRBV27 and TRBJ2-1, with 12 bases identical to TRBD2. The J segment lost 6 bases and the V segment lost 6 bases, leaving 3 bases of the junction unmatched. CDR3 length: 14 amino acids. Germline V CDR1 and CDR2: MNHEY, SMNVEV (reference sequence). The CDR3 DNA sequence: TGTGCCAGCAGGACTAGCGGGAGTTCCAATGAGCAGTTCTTC. Amino acids: CASRTSGSSNEQFF.

This clone was found once. The J gene is TRBJ2-3, the V gene TRBV9; TRBD2 matches 13 bases. The CDR3 extends over 16 amino acids. Per germline, CDR1 SGDLS and CDR2 YYNGEE. With V trimmed by 4 bases and J by 4 bases, 6 bases remained unmatched. CDR3: CASSLRTSGSSDTQYF. CDR3 DNA sequence: TGTGCCAGCAGCCTAAGGACTAGCGGGAGTTCAGATACGCAGTATTTT.

The V and J genes are TRBV15 and TRBJ1-1; D call uncertain. The ends were cut back, 2 bases at V and 0 bases at J, with 10 bases in the middle. This CDR3 comprises 15 residues. Germline-derived CDR1 and CDR2 are LNHNV and YYDKDF (reference sequence). The CDR3 DNA follows: TGTGCCACCAGCAGACATTTAATGATGAACACTGAAGCTTTCTTT. This codes for CATSRHLMMNTEAFF. The complete variable domain, with remaining parts taken from reference TRBV15 and TRBJ1-1, reads DAMVIQNPRYQVTQFGKPVTLSCSQTLNHNVMYWYQQKSSQAPKLLFHYYDKDFNNEADTPDNFQSRRPNTSFCFLDIRSPGLGDTAMYLCATSRHLMMNTEAFFGQGTRLTVV.